These 16 T cell receptor beta chains came from one sample sequenced in a study of T cell responses to AZD1222 COVID-19 vaccine. Repertoires were generated with immunoSEQ multiplex PCR, while TCRdb's copy carries only in-frame clones and drops some. The profile shows tens of thousands of clones, 85% to 90% of them singletons. Sequenced here: peripheral blood, sampled 28 days after the second AZD1222 dose. The receptor source for this set is an adult who received the AZD1222 COVID-19 vaccine.

The V gene is TRBV2, the J gene TRBJ2-7; D is ambiguous. Germline CDR1 SNHLY, CDR2 FYNNEI. V was shortened by 3 bases and J by 6 bases, with 12 bases between the two germline ends. This CDR3 comprises 13 residues. CDR3 nucleotide sequence: TGTGCCAGCAGTGAGTACCCCACGCGCGAGCAGTACTTC. The encoded protein is CASSEYPTREQYF.

The J gene is TRBJ1-1, the V gene TRBV25-1; 8 nucleotides line up with TRBD1. This CDR3 contains 18 residues. Germline loops: CDR1 MGHDK, CDR2 SYGVNS. J gave up 3 bases and V 7 bases, and 19 bases lay outside the gene matches. The CDR3 sequence is CASIGLQGAPSRDTEAFF. The CDR3 bases are TGTGCCAGCATTGGACTTCAGGGGGCACCCAGTCGGGACACTGAAGCTTTCTTT.

The chain uses TRBV18 and TRBJ2-2, with D possibly called TRBD1 or TRBD2 (5 bases each). Trimming shortened V by 1 base and J by 6 bases, and 18 bases separated the two germline ends. This CDR3 is 17 amino acids long. Germline CDR1 and CDR2: KGHSH and LQKENI. Here the CDR3 reads CASSPLGRGRSPGELFF. The CDR3 DNA is TGTGCCAGCTCACCACTCGGCCGGGGACGTTCGCCCGGGGAGCTGTTTTTT.

The gene calls are TRBV6-5 and TRBJ1-1, with D tentatively TRBD1 (5 bases). The V end lost 2 bases, the J end lost 2 bases, and 9 bases lay between the germline ends. Germline V lookup: CDR1 MNHEY, CDR2 SVGAGI. The CDR3 has 14 amino acids. In DNA form, the CDR3 reads TGTGCCAGCAGTTACGGGGGAGGAAACACTGAAGCTTTCTTT. It codes for CASSYGGGNTEAFF.

This chain links TRBV9 with TRBJ1-5; 7 bases line up with TRBD1. CDR3 length: 14 amino acids. Looked up from germline, CDR1 is SGDLS and CDR2 is YYNGEE. With V trimmed by 3 bases and J by 6 bases, 6 bases remained unmatched. CDR3 loop: CASSATGLVQPQHF. The CDR3 coding sequence is TGTGCCAGCAGCGCGACAGGGCTGGTTCAGCCCCAGCATTTT.

The gene calls are TRBV6-5 and TRBJ1-5; D is unclear. Germline loops: CDR1 MNHEY, CDR2 SVGAGI. The CDR3 sequence is 14 residues long. V lost 5 bases and J 0 bases, leaving 8 bases between the germline ends. Here the CDR3 reads CASSRSASNQPQHF. The CDR3 DNA sequence: TGTGCCAGCAGTCGTAGCGCTAGCAATCAGCCCCAGCATTTT.

The chain is built from TRBV3-1 (or the pseudogene TRBV3-2) and TRBJ1-1; D unresolved. With 3 bases removed from V and 1 base from J, the gap between germline ends came to 9 bases. Per the germline V gene, CDR1 is LGHDT and CDR2 is YNNKEL (reference sequence). The CDR3 totals 14 residues. CDR3 in amino acids: CASSQQGPNTEAFF. The CDR3 DNA is TGTGCCAGCAGCCAGCAAGGGCCGAACACTGAAGCTTTCTTT.

This chain uses TRBV7-2 with TRBJ1-6, with D unclear. The germline V gene has CDR1 SGHTA and CDR2 FQGNSA. This CDR3 contains 13 residues. V was clipped by 6 bases and J by 7 bases, with 10 bases between them. The CDR3 DNA reads as TGTGCCAGCAGGGACTTTCGCAATTCACCCCTCCACTTT. It encodes CASRDFRNSPLHF. Variable domain in full (rest from reference TRBV7-2 and TRBJ1-6): GAGVSQSPSNKVTEKGKDVELRCDPISGHTALYWYRQSLGQGLEFLIYFQGNSAPDKSGLPSDRFSAERTGGSVSTLTIQRTQQEDSAVYLCASRDFRNSPLHFGNGTRLTVT.

This clone was recorded only once. The V call is TRBV11-2, the J call TRBJ1-1; D call uncertain. Germline lookup yields CDR1 SGHAT and CDR2 FQNNGV. Trimming pared 0 bases from V and 5 bases from J, leaving 4 bases between. The CDR3 runs 12 residues. DNA for the CDR3: TGTGCCAGCAGCTTAGATAGGACTGAAGCTTTCTTT. It codes for CASSLDRTEAFF.

The genes are TRBV10-3 and TRBJ1-2; D is unresolved. Germline V gene lookup returns CDR1 ENHRY and CDR2 SYGVKD. The CDR3 contains 13 residues. With 6 bases removed from V and 4 bases from J, the gap between germline ends came to 12 bases. The CDR3 DNA is TGTGCCATCAGCGCGGGAGTCGGCTATGGCTACACCTTC. Amino acid sequence: CAISAGVGYGYTF.

This chain connects TRBV3-1 (or the pseudogene TRBV3-2) to TRBJ2-2, with 12 bases identical to TRBD2. CDR3 length equals 16 residues. Trimming took 1 base from V and 6 from J; bases not matched to a gene: 3. Germline loops: CDR1 LGHDT, CDR2 YNNKEL (reference sequence). CDR3 bases: TGTGCCAGCAGCCAAGCGGCTAGCGGGGGGGCCGGGGAGCTGTTTTTT. This encodes CASSQAASGGAGELFF.

V gene TRBV9 combines with J gene TRBJ2-2; D gene uncertain. V was shortened by 4 bases and J by 1 base, with 8 bases between the two germline ends. The CDR3 runs to 14 residues. Germline CDR1 reads SGDLS; CDR2 reads YYNGEE. This CDR3 is CASSQTQNTGELFF. DNA for the CDR3: TGTGCCAGCAGCCAAACCCAGAACACCGGGGAGCTGTTTTTT.

The chain joins TRBV9 to TRBJ1-6; no firm D call. Germline CDR1 SGDLS, CDR2 YYNGEE. Trimming cost V 3 bases and J 4 bases, with 5 bases left between them. The CDR3 runs 13 residues. CDR3 loop: CASSARYNSPLHF. The CDR3 DNA sequence: TGTGCCAGCAGCGCCAGATATAATTCACCCCTCCACTTT.

This clone was recorded only once. The chain links TRBV28 to TRBJ1-2; D possibly corresponds to TRBD1 (5 bases). Germline V gives CDR1 MDHEN, CDR2 SYDVKM. The CDR3 runs to 15 residues. V was trimmed by 8 bases and J by 0 bases, leaving 16 bases between them. In DNA, the CDR3 is TGTGCCAGCCAGACACGGGGACGTGCTAACTATGGCTACACCTTC. Protein sequence: CASQTRGRANYGYTF.

This chain connects TRBV30 to TRBJ1-5; TRBD1 might be the D (6 bases). Trimming removed 4 bases at V and 6 bases at J, with 16 bases between. CDR1 and CDR2 (germline): GTSNPN, SVGIG (reference sequence). The CDR3 loop spans 14 amino acids. In nucleotides, the CDR3 is TGTGCCTGGACCGGGACAAGCCAAAGTCAGCCCCAGCATTTT. Protein product: CAWTGTSQSQPQHF.

The DNA for the CDR3 is TGTGCCAGCACCCCCTTAAATGAGCAGTTCTTC. Amino acid sequence: CASTPLNEQFF. The rearrangement joins TRBV7-8 to TRBJ2-1; D unresolved. V gave up 7 bases and J gave up 7 bases, with 8 bases separating them. Germline V CDR1 and CDR2: SGHVS, FQNEAQ. This CDR3 has 11 residues.